This TCR beta chain appears in the sequencing data of a study of ipilimumab plus nivolumab after autologous stem cell transplantation. Overall study findings and caveats: Per the authors, repertoire, Treg and microbiota data justify further study.

Points on this clone: Its antigen is still unknown.

This CDR3 contains 18 residues. CDR1 SEHNR and CDR2 FQNEAQ come from the germline V gene (reference sequence). The V and J ends lost 3 bases and 0 bases respectively, with 17 bases between them. Libraries were prepared by immunoSEQ multiplex PCR; TCRdb keeps only in-frame clonotypes and omits some of them. The sample includes over 15,000 clones, about 81% seen only once; the top ten take approximately 6.6%. This receptor was taken from a male donor with diffuse large B-cell lymphoma. The sequences come from PBMCs, collected in a trial of ipilimumab plus nivolumab as post-transplant consolidation. V is TRBV7-9 and J is TRBJ2-2; D remains ambiguous. The CDR3 region has the DNA TGTGCCAGCAGCTTTGGCCGAGCGCGCCTCTCGAACACCGGGGAGCTGTTTTTT. It codes for CASSFGRARLSNTGELFF.